What follows is one T cell receptor beta chain and its context. Its target is not known. Only in-frame clones appear in the TCRdb table, and some are missing; sequencing was by immunoSEQ multiplex PCR. The table lists about 1,500,000 clones, approximately 97% of them singletons. This sample is part of a study of shared clonotypes between healthy human individuals. This CDR3 is 13 amino acids long. V was trimmed by 7 bases and J by 0 bases, leaving 8 bases between them. The germline CDR1 and CDR2 sequences are ENHRY and SYGVKD. Study-wide findings and caveats: Despite large depth, rarefaction showed incomplete sorted-subset sequencing. Memory subsets generally showed smaller estimated richness than naive subsets did.

The source is a man younger than 45 in good health. Sequencing was done on a sample of naive CD4+ T cells sorted from blood. Documented subset: CD45RA+ positively selected. The chain employs TRBV10-3 and TRBJ2-3; D gene unclear. CDR3: CAIMPDSTDTQYF. The DNA of the CDR3 is TGTGCCATCATGCCGGATAGCACAGATACGCAGTATTTT.